This TCR beta chain was captured in a study of spatial heterogeneity in lung cancer. Study background: In cases with available follow-up PBMC samples, these were sequenced at a median of about 25 months after resection. Beta-chain sequences were consistently detected more often than alpha-chain sequences.

The ends were cut back, 7 bases at V and 0 bases at J, with 12 bases in the middle. The germline gives CDR1 DFQATT, CDR2 SNEGSKA (reference sequence). This CDR3 has 14 amino acids. The time point here: blood at routine non-recurrence follow-up after resection. Researchers sequenced whole RNA taken from tumor, nontumor lung or frozen PBMC without sorting. This clonotype was counted a few times. A single record per CDR3 protein comes from TCRdb applying MiXCR to the 5' RACE reads. There are 110,000 or so distinct CDR3 sequences in the sample; more than 10% occur only once, and more than 20% lies in the top ten.

The material was PBMCs, obtained at follow-up. The V and J genes are TRBV20-1 and TRBJ1-4; D possibly corresponds to TRBD1 (5 bases). This clonotype originated in a female donor with early-stage non-small cell lung cancer. The CDR3 sequence: CSVDSPSTNEKLFF. The CDR3 DNA follows: TGCAGTGTCGACAGTCCCTCAACTAATGAAAAACTGTTTTTT.